The next 4 T cell receptor gamma chains were all read from a single sample in a study of gamma-delta T cells after stem cell transplantation. TCRdb reanalyzed the RT-PCR reads using CATT. The sample has 1,000 to 1,300 gamma-chain clones, about 25% seen once. What was sequenced was gamma-delta T cells. The receptor set was obtained from a human donor. It is not recorded whose cells these are; they may come from a transplant donor.

This clone was recorded a few times. This likely came from a read error, as a far larger clone is one base away. No J gene was named, though the V gene is TRGV8. The CDR3 totals 12 residues. Germline CDR1 VENAVY, CDR2 YDSYNSRV. CDR3 sequence: CATWDTDWIQTF. CDR3 DNA sequence: TGTGCCACCTGGGATACTGATTGGATCCAGACGTTT.

V usage is TRGV4 and J usage is TRGJ1 or TRGJ2. The J gene is absent in TCRdb and was assigned here via DNA matching to germline. The CDR3 runs 15 residues. Germline CDR1 EGSTGY, CDR2 YDSYTSSV. The V and J ends lost 2 bases and 0 bases, in that order; junction bases with no gene match: 7. The CDR3 loop reads CATWDDMGNYYKKLF. CDR3 coding DNA: TGTGCCACCTGGGATGATATGGGGAATTATTATAAGAAACTCTTT.

The rearrangement links TRGV3 to TRGJ1 or TRGJ2. Assignment of the J gene here rests on matching the DNA to germline, because TCRdb gives none. The germline CDR1 and CDR2 sequences are VTNTFY and YDVSTARD (reference sequence). Unmatched junction bases numbered 12, after V lost 5 bases and J lost 2 bases. CDR3 length: 15 amino acids. In nucleotides, the CDR3 is TGTGCCACCTGGGTAAACCCTCGGGATTATTATAAGAAACTCTTT. This translates into CATWVNPRDYYKKLF.

The rearrangement links TRGV4 to TRGJ1 or TRGJ2. Here the J gene came from matching the DNA to germline, since TCRdb omits it. Trimming removed 4 bases from V and 2 bases from J; junction bases left unmatched: 14. CDR1 and CDR2 (germline): EGSTGY, YDSYTSSV. CDR3 length equals 16 residues. The CDR3 DNA reads as TGTGCCACCTGGGACCTCGAATCTTCAGATTATTATAAGAAACTCTTT. It specifies CATWDLESSDYYKKLF.